A single sample is the source of the 29 T cell receptor beta chains below, sequenced in a study of human T cells and chemical hapten exposure. Via MiXCR, TCRdb re-called the RACE reads, giving one row per CDR3 protein. This sample has 190,000 or so distinct CDR3 sequences, with approximately 31% found just once. Noted time point: pre-sensitization, week 0. The treatment denotes: therapeutic diphenylcyclopropenone sensitization with weekly scalp DPC. Sequenced here: whole blood, sampled in connection with sensitization to the hapten diphenylcyclopropenone (DPC). The receptors here all came from a woman in her 30s with alopecia areata. Some clones in this sample may be carry-over from other donors' samples.

CDR3 in amino acids: CSAPTVGAQYF. The CDR3, as DNA: TGCAGTGCTCCGACTGTGGGCGCCCAGTACTTC. The V call is TRBV20-1, the J call TRBJ2-5, with no clear D. In germline, CDR1 is DFQATT, CDR2 SNEGSKA (reference sequence). The CDR3 is 11 amino acids. V lost 5 bases to trimming and J lost 9 bases, with 13 bases between them.

The rearrangement joins TRBV2 to TRBJ2-2; possibly TRBD2 for D (6 bases). The germline V gene has CDR1 SNHLY and CDR2 FYNNEI. The CDR3 contains 14 residues. Trimming took 2 bases from V and 5 from J, leaving 9 bases between them. CDR3: CASSELGGTGELFF. The CDR3 DNA reads as TGTGCCAGCAGTGAACTTGGGGGGACCGGGGAGCTGTTTTTT.

There are a few counts of this clonotype. The V call is TRBV11-2, the J call TRBJ1-2; no definite D call. The V gene's germline CDR1 is SGHAT and CDR2 FQNNGV. V was cut by 1 base and J by 5 bases, with 11 bases left in between. The CDR3 length is 14 residues. The CDR3 DNA is TGTGCCAGCAGCTTAGGCGGCAGTAGTTATGGCTACACCTTC. Amino acids: CASSLGGSSYGYTF.

The chain couples TRBV28 to TRBJ2-6, with 7 bases aligning to TRBD1. Germline V gives CDR1 MDHEN, CDR2 SYDVKM. J gave up 0 bases and V 1 base, and 9 bases lay outside the gene matches. The CDR3 consists of 19 residues. In DNA form, the CDR3 reads TGTGCCAGCAGTTTATATCGAGACAGGGTGCTCTCTGGGGCCAACGTCCTGACTTTC. Translating it yields CASSLYRDRVLSGANVLTF. The full variable domain, with the rest looked up from reference TRBV28 and TRBJ2-6, is DVKVTQSSRYLVKRTGEKVFLECVQDMDHENMFWYRQDPGLGLRLIYFSYDVKMKEKGDIPEGYSVSREKKERFSLILESASTNQTSMYLCASSLYRDRVLSGANVLTFGAGSRLTVL.

This clonotype was detected ten times or more. The chain joins TRBV20-1 to TRBJ1-5; TRBD1 agrees at 7 bases. Trimming took 3 bases from V and 0 from J; bases not matched to a gene: 5. CDR1 DFQATT and CDR2 SNEGSKA come from the germline V gene (reference sequence). The CDR3 totals 15 residues. CDR3 sequence reads: CSASPNRGSNQPQHF. CDR3 in DNA: TGCAGTGCTAGTCCGAACAGGGGTAGCAATCAGCCCCAGCATTTT.

J is TRBJ1-1 and V is TRBV5-8; TRBD1 might be the D (5 bases). Germline V gene data show CDR1 as SGHTS and CDR2 as YDEGEE. There are 16 residues in the CDR3. The ends were cut back, 0 bases at V and 2 bases at J, with 14 bases in the middle. The CDR3 DNA reads TGTGCCAGCAGCTTGGTGAGCGGCAGGGATAACACTGAAGCTTTCTTT. It codes for CASSLVSGRDNTEAFF.

The rearrangement links TRBV5-1 to TRBJ1-4; D is undetermined. V was clipped by 4 bases and J by 3 bases, with 10 bases between them. Germline CDR1 and CDR2: SGHRS and YFSETQ. This CDR3 is built from 14 residues. The CDR3 region is CASSLEVSNEKLFF. The CDR3 DNA reads TGCGCCAGCAGCCTGGAGGTCTCTAATGAAAAACTGTTTTTT.

This chain connects TRBV25-1 to TRBJ2-5; 14 bases map to TRBD2. The CDR3 sequence is 19 residues long. The junction had 13 bases not matched to a gene; V was cut back by 2 bases and J by 5 bases. The germline V gene encodes CDR1 MGHDK and CDR2 SYGVNS. The CDR3 sequence is CASSEPPGTSGSLSETQYF. CDR3 sequence (DNA): TGTGCCAGCAGTGAACCACCGGGGACTAGCGGGAGCCTTTCGGAGACCCAGTACTTC. Variable domain in full (rest from reference TRBV25-1 and TRBJ2-5): EADIYQTPRYLVIGTGKKITLECSQTMGHDKMYWYQQDPGMELHLIHYSYGVNSTEKGDLSSESTVSRIRTEHFPLTLESARPSHTSQYLCASSEPPGTSGSLSETQYFGPGTRLLVL.

This clonotype has only one observation. V gene TRBV11-3 combines with J gene TRBJ2-1, with D unclear. V was shortened by 0 bases and J by 3 bases, with 3 bases between the two germline ends. The CDR3 contains 13 residues. The V gene's germline CDR1 is SGHNT and CDR2 YENEEA. The CDR3 DNA reads TGTGCCAGCAGCTTAGAGGTCTACAATGAGCAGTTCTTC. Translated, it gives CASSLEVYNEQFF.

V and J are TRBV7-2 and TRBJ2-2, with 7 bases that match TRBD1. Looked up from germline, CDR1 is SGHTA and CDR2 is FQGNSA. The CDR3 loop spans 16 amino acids. V lost 1 base and J lost 2; bases outside the gene matches: 4. In DNA form, the CDR3 reads TGTGCCAGCAGCTTAGTAGGGGGCGTTAACACCGGGGAGCTGTTTTTT. Translating it yields CASSLVGGVNTGELFF.

This clonotype was seen only a few times. V is TRBV7-2 and J is TRBJ2-7; TRBD2 aligns across 7 bases. This CDR3 has 15 residues. The trim removed 3 bases at V and 1 base at J, leaving 6 bases unmatched. CDR1 SGHTA and CDR2 FQGNSA come from the germline V gene. The DNA of the CDR3 is TGTGCCAGCAGCTTGGGGGGGACCAGATCCTACGAGCAGTACTTC. This encodes CASSLGGTRSYEQYF.

This clonotype has more than one count but fewer than ten. CDR3 in DNA: TGCGCCAGCAGCTTTTCAGGGTGGGAGACCCAGTACTTC. Translated, it gives CASSFSGWETQYF. The chain couples TRBV5-1 to TRBJ2-5; D possibly corresponds to TRBD1 (5 bases). CDR3 length: 13 residues. Germline CDR1 and CDR2: SGHRS and YFSETQ. V was trimmed by 2 bases and J by 5 bases, leaving 10 bases between them.

V gene TRBV7-8 combines with J gene TRBJ1-3; D unresolved. The CDR3 runs 16 residues. Germline-derived CDR1 and CDR2 are SGHVS and FQNEAQ. V dropped 2 bases and J dropped 2 bases, with 13 bases sitting between them. Here the CDR3 reads CASSLNIGTPGNTIYF. Written as DNA, the CDR3 is TGTGCCAGCAGCTTAAACATAGGTACACCTGGAAACACCATATATTTT. The full variable domain, rest sourced from reference TRBV7-8 and TRBJ1-3, is GAGVSQSPRYKVAKRGQDVALRCDPISGHVSLFWYQQALGQGPEFLTYFQNEAQLDKSGLPSDRFFAERPEGSVSTLKIQRTQQEDSAVYLCASSLNIGTPGNTIYFGEGSWLTVV.

This chain connects TRBV20-1 to TRBJ2-2; tentative D call: TRBD2 (6 bases). The CDR3 has 16 residues. V dropped 1 base and J dropped 4 bases, with 16 bases sitting between them. The germline V gene encodes CDR1 DFQATT and CDR2 SNEGSKA (reference sequence). The CDR3 is CSARAGGRPGTGELFF. In nucleotides, the CDR3 is TGCAGTGCTAGAGCCGGGGGACGGCCGGGCACCGGGGAGCTGTTTTTT.

The chain uses TRBV28 and TRBJ2-1; D is unresolved. This CDR3 is 16 amino acids long. Germline loops: CDR1 MDHEN, CDR2 SYDVKM. Deletions cut 1 base from V and 7 bases from J, with 17 bases between. The CDR3, as DNA: TGTGCCAGCAGTTTATCGAGTGGGCCTTTTAGGAATGAGCAGTTCTTC. Its protein product is CASSLSSGPFRNEQFF.

The gene calls are TRBV7-2 and TRBJ2-3; no clear D gene. CDR3 size: 14 residues. Germline CDR1 reads SGHTA; CDR2 reads FQGNSA. The CDR3: CAARGPASTDTQYF. CDR3 coding DNA: TGTGCAGCAAGAGGTCCGGCTAGCACAGATACGCAGTATTTT.

Details on this clonotype: The junction and the germline gene differ at one end; a read error may be behind it. The chain carries TRBV11-1 and TRBJ2-2; tentative D call: TRBD1 (5 bases). Germline V lookup: CDR1 SGHAT, CDR2 FQDESV (reference sequence). The CDR3 contains 15 residues. The DNA of the CDR3 is TGTGCCAGCAGCCTCAGGGCAGGGCCCACCCGGGAGCTGTTTTTT. Translation: CASSLRAGPTRELFF.

This clonotype was seen just once. The chain is built from TRBV2 and TRBJ1-2; D gene ambiguous. Trimming shortened V by 8 bases and J by 2 bases, and 15 bases separated the two germline ends. The V gene's germline CDR1 is SNHLY and CDR2 FYNNEI. The CDR3 has 14 residues. CDR3 coding DNA: TGTGCCAGCCCTCGATTAGGATCCAACTATGGCTACACCTTC. It yields the protein CASPRLGSNYGYTF.

The CDR3 region has the DNA TGCAGCGTAGGGGGACAGGGAAGGTTCGCTGAAGCTTTCTTT. Translating gives CSVGGQGRFAEAFF. The chain uses TRBV29-1 and TRBJ1-1; 9 nucleotides match TRBD1. Germline trimming cut 6 bases from V and 6 bases from J; bases unmatched to any gene: 11. CDR1 is SQVTM, CDR2 ANQGSEA, per germline. The CDR3 is 14 amino acids.

The chain uses TRBV3-1 and TRBJ2-5, with 8 nucleotides matching TRBD2. CDR3 length: 19 amino acids. J gave up 7 bases and V 0 bases, and 19 bases lay outside the gene matches. The germline CDR1 and CDR2 sequences are LGHDT and YNNKEL (reference sequence). This CDR3 is CASSQDRGERESVFGTQYF. The CDR3 nucleotides read TGTGCCAGCAGCCAAGATAGGGGGGAGCGGGAGTCTGTTTTTGGGACCCAGTACTTC.

The chain employs TRBV20-1 and TRBJ1-2; D gene unclear. Deletions cut 0 bases from V and 8 bases from J, with 10 bases between. In germline, CDR1 is DFQATT, CDR2 SNEGSKA (reference sequence). The CDR3 covers 12 residues. The CDR3 here is CSAREGSGGYTF. As DNA, the CDR3 is TGCAGTGCTAGAGAGGGGTCGGGCGGCTACACCTTC.

The genes are TRBV28 and TRBJ1-6; 7 nucleotides match TRBD1. Trimming took 5 bases from V and 10 from J; bases not matched to a gene: 11. This CDR3 is 15 amino acids long. In germline, CDR1 is MDHEN, CDR2 SYDVKM. The DNA of the CDR3 is TGTGCCAGCAGTCCTTCGACAGGGATTGGCTCACCCCTCCACTTT. This codes for CASSPSTGIGSPLHF.

The table lists this clonotype with a few counts. CDR3 amino acids: CAISGGIYEQYF. CDR3 bases: TGTGCCATCAGTGGAGGGATCTACGAGCAGTACTTC. This chain joins TRBV10-3 and TRBJ2-7, with D perhaps TRBD2 (5 bases). The germline V and J ends were trimmed by 4 bases and 3 bases, with 7 bases remaining between them. CDR3 length equals 12 residues. Germline V gene lookup returns CDR1 ENHRY and CDR2 SYGVKD.

This clonotype occurred a few times. The gene calls are TRBV29-1 and TRBJ2-7; TRBD1 or TRBD2 may be the D gene (5 bases each). This CDR3 spans 12 amino acids. CDR1 and CDR2 from the germline V gene are SQVTM and ANQGSEA. Deletions cut 2 bases from V and 2 bases from J, with 7 bases between. Here the CDR3 reads CSVERGPYEQYF. In DNA form, the CDR3 reads TGCAGCGTTGAAAGGGGACCCTACGAGCAGTACTTC.

This clonotype was observed a few times. J is TRBJ2-7 and V is TRBV5-1, with D possibly TRBD1 on 6 matching bases. The V end was cut by 4 bases, the J end by 3 bases, with 20 bases between. The CDR3 has 16 residues. Germline loops: CDR1 SGHRS, CDR2 YFSETQ. This CDR3 is CASSMWAGQGIYEQYF. CDR3 nucleotide sequence: TGCGCCAGCAGCATGTGGGCCGGGCAGGGGATCTACGAGCAGTACTTC.

This clonotype was detected a few times. The chain joins TRBV7-2 to TRBJ2-1; TRBD1 aligns across 8 bases. Per the germline V gene, CDR1 is SGHTA and CDR2 is FQGNSA. This CDR3 contains 15 residues. With V trimmed by 3 bases and J by 6 bases, 7 bases remained unmatched. CDR3 bases: TGTGCCAGCAGCTTCTACACTGACAGGGGCAATGAGCAGTTCTTC. Encoded protein: CASSFYTDRGNEQFF.

This clonotype was seen more than once but under ten times. The gene calls are TRBV6-6 and TRBJ2-2; no reliable D call. Trimming took 6 bases from V and 6 from J, leaving 5 bases between them. The germline V gene encodes CDR1 MNHNY and CDR2 SVGAGI (reference sequence). The CDR3 covers 11 residues. CDR3 sequence reads: CASSTSGELFF. The CDR3 DNA follows: TGTGCCAGCAGCACGTCCGGGGAGCTGTTTTTT.

The chain combines TRBV9 with TRBJ2-7; D uncertain. The germline V gene has CDR1 SGDLS and CDR2 YYNGEE. Trimming pared 0 bases from V and 2 bases from J, leaving 9 bases between. This CDR3 is 14 amino acids long. As DNA, the CDR3 is TGTGCCAGCAGCGTAGGGGTGGACCCCTACGAGCAGTACTTC. Its protein product is CASSVGVDPYEQYF.

In this sample, this clonotype turned up a few times. The chain joins TRBV29-1 to TRBJ2-3; 10 positions agree with TRBD2. Germline lookup yields CDR1 SQVTM and CDR2 ANQGSEA. CDR3 length: 14 residues. The junction had 5 bases not matched to a gene; V was cut back by 0 bases and J by 8 bases. The CDR3 region is CSVEEGTSVGTQYF. The CDR3 DNA reads as TGCAGCGTTGAAGAGGGGACTAGCGTCGGTACGCAGTATTTT.